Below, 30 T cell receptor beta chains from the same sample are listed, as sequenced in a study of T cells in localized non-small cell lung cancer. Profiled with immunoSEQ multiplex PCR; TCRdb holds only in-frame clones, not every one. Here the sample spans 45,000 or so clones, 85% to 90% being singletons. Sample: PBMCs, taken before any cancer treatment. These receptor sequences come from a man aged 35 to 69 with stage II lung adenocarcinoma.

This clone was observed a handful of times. The CDR3 DNA sequence: TGTGCCAGCAGCTTCGGGGATTCACCCCTCCACTTT. Protein sequence: CASSFGDSPLHF. The V and J genes are TRBV11-2 and TRBJ1-6; D is unclear. Germline V lookup: CDR1 SGHAT, CDR2 FQNNGV. V gave up 3 bases and J gave up 8 bases, with 5 bases separating them. CDR3 length: 12 amino acids. Complete variable domain (other parts from reference TRBV11-2 and TRBJ1-6): EAGVAQSPRYKIIEKRQSVAFWCNPISGHATLYWYQQILGQGPKLLIQFQNNGVVDDSQLPKDRFSAERLKGVDSTLKIQPAKLEDSAVYLCASSFGDSPLHFGNGTRLTVT.

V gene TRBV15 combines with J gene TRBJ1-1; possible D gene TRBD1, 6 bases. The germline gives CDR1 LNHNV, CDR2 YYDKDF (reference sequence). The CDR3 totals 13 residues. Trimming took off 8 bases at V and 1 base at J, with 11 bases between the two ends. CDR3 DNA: TGTGCCACCTCAGGGGTCTGGAACACTGAAGCTTTCTTT. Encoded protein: CATSGVWNTEAFF.

This CDR3 reads CASSYRRDSTGELFF. The CDR3 bases are TGTGCCAGCAGTTACCGCCGGGACAGTACCGGGGAGCTGTTTTTT. The genes are TRBV6-5 and TRBJ2-2, with TRBD1 identical over 7 bases. This CDR3 region has 15 residues. Trimming at V came to 2 bases and at J to 5 bases, leaving 5 bases not matched to a gene. Germline V gene lookup returns CDR1 MNHEY and CDR2 SVGAGI.

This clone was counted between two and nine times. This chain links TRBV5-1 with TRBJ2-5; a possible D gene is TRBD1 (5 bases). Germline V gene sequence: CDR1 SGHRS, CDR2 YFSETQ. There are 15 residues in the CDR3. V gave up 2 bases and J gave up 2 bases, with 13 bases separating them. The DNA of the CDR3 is TGCGCCAGCAGCTTATTACAGGCGCTTCAAGAGACCCAGTACTTC. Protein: CASSLLQALQETQYF.

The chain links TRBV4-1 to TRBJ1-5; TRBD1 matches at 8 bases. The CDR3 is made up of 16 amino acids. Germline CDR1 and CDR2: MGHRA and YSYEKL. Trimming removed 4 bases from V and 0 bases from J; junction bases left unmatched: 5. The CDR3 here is CASSRDRPNSNQPQHF. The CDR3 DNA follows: TGCGCCAGCAGCCGGGACAGGCCAAATAGCAATCAGCCCCAGCATTTT.

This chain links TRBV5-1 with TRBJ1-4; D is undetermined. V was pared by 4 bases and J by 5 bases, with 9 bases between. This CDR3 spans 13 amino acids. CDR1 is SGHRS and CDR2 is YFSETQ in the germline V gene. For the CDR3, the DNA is TGCGCCAGCAGCGTCAGATGGAATGAAAAACTGTTTTTT. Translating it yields CASSVRWNEKLFF.

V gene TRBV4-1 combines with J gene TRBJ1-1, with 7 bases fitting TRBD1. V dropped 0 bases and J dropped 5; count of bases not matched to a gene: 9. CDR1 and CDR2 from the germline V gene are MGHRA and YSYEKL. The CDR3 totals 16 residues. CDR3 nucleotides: TGCGCCAGCAGCCAAGATATTATGCCAGGGGGAACTGAAGCTTTCTTT. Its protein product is CASSQDIMPGGTEAFF.

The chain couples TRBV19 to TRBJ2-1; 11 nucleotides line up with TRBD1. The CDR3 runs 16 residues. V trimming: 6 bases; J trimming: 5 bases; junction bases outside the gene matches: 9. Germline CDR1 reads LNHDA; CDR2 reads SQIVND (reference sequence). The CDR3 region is CASRWTGGWDDNEQFF. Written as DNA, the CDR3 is TGTGCCAGTAGGTGGACAGGGGGCTGGGATGACAATGAGCAGTTCTTC.

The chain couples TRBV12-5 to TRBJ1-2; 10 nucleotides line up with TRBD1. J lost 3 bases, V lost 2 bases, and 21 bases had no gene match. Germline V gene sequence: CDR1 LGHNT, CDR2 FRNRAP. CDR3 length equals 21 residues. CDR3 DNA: TGTGCTAGTGGTTTGACACCTAGTGAGGACAGGGGGTATCTCACAGACTATGGCTACACCTTC. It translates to CASGLTPSEDRGYLTDYGYTF.

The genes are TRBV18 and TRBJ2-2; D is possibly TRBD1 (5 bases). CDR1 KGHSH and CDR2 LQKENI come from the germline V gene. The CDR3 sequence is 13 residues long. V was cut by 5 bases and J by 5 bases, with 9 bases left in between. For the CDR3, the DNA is TGTGCCAGCTCATCTAGACAGACCGGGGAGCTGTTTTTT. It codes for CASSSRQTGELFF. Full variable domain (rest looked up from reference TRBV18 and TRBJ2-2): NAGVMQNPRHLVRRRGQEARLRCSPMKGHSHVYWYRQLPEEGLKFMVYLQKENIIDESGMPKERFSAEFPKEGPSILRIQQVVRGDSAAYFCASSSRQTGELFFGEGSRLTVL.

The CDR3 protein is CASSEYQEQFF. For the CDR3, the DNA is TGTGCCAGCAGTGAATACCAGGAGCAGTTCTTC. This chain connects TRBV2 to TRBJ2-1; D is undetermined. The CDR3 consists of 11 residues. V was cut by 2 bases and J by 10 bases, with 6 bases left in between. Germline CDR1 is SNHLY and CDR2 is FYNNEI.

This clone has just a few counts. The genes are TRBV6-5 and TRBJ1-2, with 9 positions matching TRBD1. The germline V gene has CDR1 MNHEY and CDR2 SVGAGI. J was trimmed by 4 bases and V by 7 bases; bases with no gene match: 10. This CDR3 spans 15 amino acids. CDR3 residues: CASTLGQGFRYGYTF. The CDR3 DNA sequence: TGTGCCAGCACCCTCGGACAGGGGTTCCGCTATGGCTACACCTTC.

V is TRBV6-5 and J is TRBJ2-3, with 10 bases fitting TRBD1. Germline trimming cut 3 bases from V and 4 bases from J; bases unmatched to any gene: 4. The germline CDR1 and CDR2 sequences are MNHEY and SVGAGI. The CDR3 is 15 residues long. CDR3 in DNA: TGTGCCAGCAGTTATGACAGGGGGCGCGCAGATACGCAGTATTTT. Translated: CASSYDRGRADTQYF.

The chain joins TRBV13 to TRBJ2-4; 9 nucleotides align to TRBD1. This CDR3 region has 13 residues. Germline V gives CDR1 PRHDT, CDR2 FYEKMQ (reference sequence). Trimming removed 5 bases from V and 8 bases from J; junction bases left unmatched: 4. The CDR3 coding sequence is TGTGCCAGCAGCCGGGACAGGGCGGACATTCAGTACTTC. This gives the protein CASSRDRADIQYF.

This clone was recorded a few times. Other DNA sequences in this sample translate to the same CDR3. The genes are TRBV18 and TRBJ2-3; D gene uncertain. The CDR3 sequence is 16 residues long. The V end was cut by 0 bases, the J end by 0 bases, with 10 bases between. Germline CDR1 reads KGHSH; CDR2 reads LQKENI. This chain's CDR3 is CASSPPWSSSTDTQYF. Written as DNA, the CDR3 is TGTGCCAGCTCACCACCCTGGAGCAGCAGCACAGATACGCAGTATTTT.

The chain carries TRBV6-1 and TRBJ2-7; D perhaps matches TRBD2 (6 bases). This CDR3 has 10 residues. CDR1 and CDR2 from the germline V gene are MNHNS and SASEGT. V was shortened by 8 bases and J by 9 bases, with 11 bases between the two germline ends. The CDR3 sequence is CASPQRVQYV. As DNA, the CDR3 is TGTGCCAGCCCCCAGCGGGTGCAGTACGTC.

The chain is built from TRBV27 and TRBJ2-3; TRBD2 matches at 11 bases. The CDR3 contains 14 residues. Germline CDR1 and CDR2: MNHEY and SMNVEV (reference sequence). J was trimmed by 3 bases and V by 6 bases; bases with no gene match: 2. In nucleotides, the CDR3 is TGTGCCAGCAGAAGGACTAGCGGGACAGATACGCAGTATTTT. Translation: CASRRTSGTDTQYF.

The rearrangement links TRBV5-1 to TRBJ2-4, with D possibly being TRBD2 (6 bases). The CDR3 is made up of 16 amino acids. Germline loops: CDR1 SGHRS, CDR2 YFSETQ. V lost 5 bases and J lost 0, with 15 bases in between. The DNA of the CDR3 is TGCGCCAGCAGATCCAGCGGGCCACTAGCCAAAAACATTCAGTACTTC. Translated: CASRSSGPLAKNIQYF.

DNA for the CDR3: TGTGCCTCGACGCAGAAAGAGACCCAGTACTTC. It specifies CASTQKETQYF. This chain links TRBV2 with TRBJ2-5; D is ambiguous. CDR1 SNHLY and CDR2 FYNNEI come from the germline V gene. This CDR3 comprises 11 residues. Deletions cut 11 bases from V and 3 bases from J, with 10 bases between.

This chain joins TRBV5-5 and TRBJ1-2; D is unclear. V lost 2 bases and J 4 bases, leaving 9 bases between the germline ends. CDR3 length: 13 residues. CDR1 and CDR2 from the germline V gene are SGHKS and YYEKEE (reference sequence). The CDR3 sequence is CASSFGPVYGYTF. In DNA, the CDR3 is TGTGCCAGCAGCTTTGGACCAGTCTATGGCTACACCTTC. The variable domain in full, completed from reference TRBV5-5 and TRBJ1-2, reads DAGVTQSPTHLIKTRGQQVTLRCSPISGHKSVSWYQQVLGQGPQFIFQYYEKEERGRGNFPDRFSARQFPNYSSELNVNALLLGDSALYLCASSFGPVYGYTFGSGTRLTVV.

The CDR3 nucleotides are TGTGCCACCAGCGGTCCTATGATAGATACGCAGTATTTT. Translated: CATSGPMIDTQYF. The rearrangement uses TRBV15 and TRBJ2-3, with D unresolved. The V gene's germline CDR1 is LNHNV and CDR2 YYDKDF (reference sequence). The CDR3 has 13 residues. Trimming took off 5 bases at V and 5 bases at J, with 11 bases between the two ends.

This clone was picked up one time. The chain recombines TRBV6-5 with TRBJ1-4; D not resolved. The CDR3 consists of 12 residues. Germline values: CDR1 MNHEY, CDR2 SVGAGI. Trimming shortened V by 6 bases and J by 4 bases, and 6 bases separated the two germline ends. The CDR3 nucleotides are TGTGCCAGCAGACAGCGTAATGAAAAACTGTTTTTT. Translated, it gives CASRQRNEKLFF.

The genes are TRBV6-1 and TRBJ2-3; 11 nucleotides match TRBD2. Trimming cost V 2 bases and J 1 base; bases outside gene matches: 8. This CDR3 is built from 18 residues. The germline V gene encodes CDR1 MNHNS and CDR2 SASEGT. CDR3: CASSEMGTGLAGTDTQYF. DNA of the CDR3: TGTGCCAGCAGTGAAATGGGAACGGGACTAGCGGGCACAGATACGCAGTATTTT.

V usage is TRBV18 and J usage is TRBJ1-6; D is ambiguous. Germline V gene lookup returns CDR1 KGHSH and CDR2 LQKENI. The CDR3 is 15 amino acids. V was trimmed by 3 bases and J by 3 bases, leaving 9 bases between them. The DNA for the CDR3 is TGTGCCAGCTCACCTAGATCCGGCTATAATTCACCCCTCCACTTT. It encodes CASSPRSGYNSPLHF.

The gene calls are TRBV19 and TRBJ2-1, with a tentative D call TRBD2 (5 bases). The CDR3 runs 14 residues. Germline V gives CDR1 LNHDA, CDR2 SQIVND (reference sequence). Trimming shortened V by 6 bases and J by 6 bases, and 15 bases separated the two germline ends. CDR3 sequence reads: CASSIARRVNEQFF. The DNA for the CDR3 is TGTGCCAGTAGCATTGCCCGGCGGGTCAATGAGCAGTTCTTC.

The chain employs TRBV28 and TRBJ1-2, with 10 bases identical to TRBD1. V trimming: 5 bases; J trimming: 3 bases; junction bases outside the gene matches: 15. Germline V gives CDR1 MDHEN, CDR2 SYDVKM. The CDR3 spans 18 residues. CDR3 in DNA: TGTGCCAGCAGTCGAACCGGGACAGGGGAACTTCACTACTATGGCTACACCTTC. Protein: CASSRTGTGELHYYGYTF.

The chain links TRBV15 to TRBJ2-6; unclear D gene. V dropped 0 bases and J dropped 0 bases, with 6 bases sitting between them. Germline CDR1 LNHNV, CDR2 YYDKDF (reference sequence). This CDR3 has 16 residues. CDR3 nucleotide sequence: TGTGCCACCAGCAGAGATAGAAGCTCTGGGGCCAACGTCCTGACTTTC. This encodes CATSRDRSSGANVLTF. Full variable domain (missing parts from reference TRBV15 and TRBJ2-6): DAMVIQNPRYQVTQFGKPVTLSCSQTLNHNVMYWYQQKSSQAPKLLFHYYDKDFNNEADTPDNFQSRRPNTSFCFLDIRSPGLGDTAMYLCATSRDRSSGANVLTFGAGSRLTVL.

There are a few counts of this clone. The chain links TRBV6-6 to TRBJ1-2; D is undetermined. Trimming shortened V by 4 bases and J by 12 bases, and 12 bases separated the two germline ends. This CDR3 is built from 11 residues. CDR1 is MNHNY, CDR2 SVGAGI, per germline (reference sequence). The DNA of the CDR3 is TGTGCCAGCAGTTCGGGCACCTGGCACACCTTC. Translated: CASSSGTWHTF.

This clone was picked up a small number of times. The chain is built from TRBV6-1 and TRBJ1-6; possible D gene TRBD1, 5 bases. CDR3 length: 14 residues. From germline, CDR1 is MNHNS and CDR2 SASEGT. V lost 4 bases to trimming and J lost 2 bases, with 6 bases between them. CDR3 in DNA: TGTGCCAGCAGTGCAGGGCCCTATAATTCACCCCTCCACTTT. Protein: CASSAGPYNSPLHF.

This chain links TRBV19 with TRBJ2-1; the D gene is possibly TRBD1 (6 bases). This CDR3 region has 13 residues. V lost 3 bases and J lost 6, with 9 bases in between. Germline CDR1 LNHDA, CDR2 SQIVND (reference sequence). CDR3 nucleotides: TGTGCCAGTAGTATGGACAGAGGCAATGAGCAGTTCTTC. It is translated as CASSMDRGNEQFF.